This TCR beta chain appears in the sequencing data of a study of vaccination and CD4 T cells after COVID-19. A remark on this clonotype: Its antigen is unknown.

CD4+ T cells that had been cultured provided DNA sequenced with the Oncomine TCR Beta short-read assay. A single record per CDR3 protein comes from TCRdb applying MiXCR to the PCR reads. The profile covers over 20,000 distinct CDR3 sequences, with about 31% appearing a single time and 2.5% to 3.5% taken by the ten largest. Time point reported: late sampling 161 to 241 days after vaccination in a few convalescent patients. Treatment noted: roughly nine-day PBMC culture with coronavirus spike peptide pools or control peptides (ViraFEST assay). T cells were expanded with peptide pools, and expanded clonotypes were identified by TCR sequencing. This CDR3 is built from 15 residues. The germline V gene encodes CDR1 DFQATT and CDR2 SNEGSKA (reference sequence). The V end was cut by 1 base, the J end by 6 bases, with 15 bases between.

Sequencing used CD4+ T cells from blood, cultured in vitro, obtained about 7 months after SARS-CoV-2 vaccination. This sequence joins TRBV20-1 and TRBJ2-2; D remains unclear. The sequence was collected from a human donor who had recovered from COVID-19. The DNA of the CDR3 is TGCAGTGCTAGAGGCTTTCGAATAGAGTCCGGGGAGCTGTTTTTT. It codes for CSARGFRIESGELFF.